This TCR beta chain was captured by sequencing in a study of CD8 T cells in ankylosing spondylitis. Whole-study results and caveats: Certain motif variants had earlier been reported in reactive arthritis synovial fluid and blood. Enrichment of disease-linked clones was reportedly significant in matched ankylosing spondylitis synovial fluid. A TCR beta motif made of several highly homologous variants seemed typical of ankylosing spondylitis blood. Disease-linked clones were found to be CD8+ and relatively rare in peripheral blood.

As regards this clonotype: Its antigen remains unknown.

Germline CDR1 LNHNV, CDR2 YYDKDF (reference sequence). The CDR3 spans 16 residues. Trimming removed 3 bases from V and 0 bases from J, with 14 bases in between. Using quantitative 5'-RACE with molecular barcodes, the authors made TCR beta libraries. MiXCR, applied by TCRdb to the 5' RACE reads, yields one record per CDR3 protein. The profile shows some 450,000 distinct CDR3 sequences, 17% of them singletons. This clonotype was obtained from a male donor with ankylosing spondylitis. Sequencing was performed on blood, either unsorted or a sorted T cell fraction (not recorded which). The chain employs TRBV15 and TRBJ1-2, with a tentative D call TRBD1 (6 bases). CDR3 sequence: CATSRDVGGANYGYTF. The CDR3 nucleotides read TGTGCCACCAGCAGGGACGTAGGGGGGGCTAACTATGGCTACACCTTC.